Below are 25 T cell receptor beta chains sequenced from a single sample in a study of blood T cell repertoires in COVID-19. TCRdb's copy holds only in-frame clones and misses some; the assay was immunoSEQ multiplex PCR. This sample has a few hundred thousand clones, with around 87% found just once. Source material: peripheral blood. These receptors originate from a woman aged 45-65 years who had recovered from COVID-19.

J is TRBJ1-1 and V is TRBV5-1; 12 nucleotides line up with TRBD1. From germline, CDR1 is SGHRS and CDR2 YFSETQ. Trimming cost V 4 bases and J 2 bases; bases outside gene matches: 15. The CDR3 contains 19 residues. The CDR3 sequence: CASSLSGTGGGGGNTEAFF. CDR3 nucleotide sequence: TGCGCCAGCAGCCTCTCCGGGACAGGGGGCGGAGGGGGAAACACTGAAGCTTTCTTT.

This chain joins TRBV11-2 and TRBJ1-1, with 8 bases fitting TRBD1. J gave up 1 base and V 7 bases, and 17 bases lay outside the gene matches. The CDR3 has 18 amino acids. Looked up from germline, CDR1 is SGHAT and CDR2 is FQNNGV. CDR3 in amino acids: CASTKSADREGRNTEAFF. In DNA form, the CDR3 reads TGTGCCAGCACCAAAAGCGCGGACAGGGAAGGAAGGAACACTGAAGCTTTCTTT.

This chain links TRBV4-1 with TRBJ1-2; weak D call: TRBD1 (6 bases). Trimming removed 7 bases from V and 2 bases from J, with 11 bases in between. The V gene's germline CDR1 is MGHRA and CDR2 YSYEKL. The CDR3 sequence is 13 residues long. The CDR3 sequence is CASTTGSNYGYTF. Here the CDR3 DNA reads TGCGCCAGCACGACAGGCTCCAACTATGGCTACACCTTC.

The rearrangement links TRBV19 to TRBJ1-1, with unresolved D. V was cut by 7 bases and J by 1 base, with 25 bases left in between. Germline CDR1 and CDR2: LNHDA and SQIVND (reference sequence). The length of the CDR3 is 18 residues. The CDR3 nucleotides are TGTGCCAGTAAATCCCTCGAGCATGGTTACCTGTCGAACACTGAAGCTTTCTTT. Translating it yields CASKSLEHGYLSNTEAFF. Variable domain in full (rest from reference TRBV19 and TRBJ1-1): DGGITQSPKYLFRKEGQNVTLSCEQNLNHDAMYWYRQDPGQGLRLIYYSQIVNDFQKGDIAEGYSVSREKKESFPLTVTSAQKNPTAFYLCASKSLEHGYLSNTEAFFGQGTRLTVV.

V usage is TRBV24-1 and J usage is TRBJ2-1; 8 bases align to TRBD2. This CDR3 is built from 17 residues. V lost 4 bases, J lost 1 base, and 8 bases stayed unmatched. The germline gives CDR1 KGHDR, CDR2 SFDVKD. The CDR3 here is CATSDFNSGASYNEQFF. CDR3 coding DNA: TGTGCCACCAGTGACTTCAATAGCGGGGCTTCCTACAATGAGCAGTTCTTC.

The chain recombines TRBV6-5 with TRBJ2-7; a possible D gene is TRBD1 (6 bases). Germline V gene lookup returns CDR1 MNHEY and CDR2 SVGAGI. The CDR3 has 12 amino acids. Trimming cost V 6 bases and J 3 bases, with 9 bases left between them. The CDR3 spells CASRDRLYEQYF. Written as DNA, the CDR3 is TGTGCCAGCAGGGACAGACTCTACGAGCAGTACTTC.

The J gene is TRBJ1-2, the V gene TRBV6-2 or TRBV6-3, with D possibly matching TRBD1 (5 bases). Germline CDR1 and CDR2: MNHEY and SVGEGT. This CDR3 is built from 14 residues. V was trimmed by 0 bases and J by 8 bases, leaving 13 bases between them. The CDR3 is CASSYSGRVKGYTF. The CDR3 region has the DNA TGTGCCAGCAGTTACTCGGGCAGGGTAAAAGGCTACACCTTC.

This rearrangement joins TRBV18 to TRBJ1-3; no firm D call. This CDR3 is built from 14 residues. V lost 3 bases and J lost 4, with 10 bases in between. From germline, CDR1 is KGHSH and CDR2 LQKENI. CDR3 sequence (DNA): TGTGCCAGCTCACCGGCTGTGTTGGGAAACACCATATATTTT. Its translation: CASSPAVLGNTIYF. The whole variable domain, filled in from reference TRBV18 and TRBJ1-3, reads NAGVMQNPRHLVRRRGQEARLRCSPMKGHSHVYWYRQLPEEGLKFMVYLQKENIIDESGMPKERFSAEFPKEGPSILRIQQVVRGDSAAYFCASSPAVLGNTIYFGEGSWLTVV.

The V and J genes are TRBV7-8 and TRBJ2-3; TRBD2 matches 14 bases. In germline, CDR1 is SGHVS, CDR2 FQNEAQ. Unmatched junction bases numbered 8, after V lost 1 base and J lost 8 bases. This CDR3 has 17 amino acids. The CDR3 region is CASSLGTSGGPLGTQYF. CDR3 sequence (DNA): TGTGCCAGCAGCTTAGGGACTAGCGGGGGGCCGCTGGGTACGCAGTATTTT.

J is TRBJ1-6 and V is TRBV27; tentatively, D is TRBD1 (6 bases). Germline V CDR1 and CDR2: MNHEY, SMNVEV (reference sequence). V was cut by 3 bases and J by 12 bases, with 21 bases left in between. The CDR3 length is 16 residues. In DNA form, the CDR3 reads TGTGCCAGCAGTTTCTTACAGGGAAATCCCTTTCAACCCCTCCACTTT. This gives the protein CASSFLQGNPFQPLHF.

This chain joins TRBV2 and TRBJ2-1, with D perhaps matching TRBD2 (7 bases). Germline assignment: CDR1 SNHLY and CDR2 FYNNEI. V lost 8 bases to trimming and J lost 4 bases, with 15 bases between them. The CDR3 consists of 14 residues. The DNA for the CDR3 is TGTGCCAGCCGGCTTCGGGGGGCGTACAATGAGCAGTTCTTC. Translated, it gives CASRLRGAYNEQFF.

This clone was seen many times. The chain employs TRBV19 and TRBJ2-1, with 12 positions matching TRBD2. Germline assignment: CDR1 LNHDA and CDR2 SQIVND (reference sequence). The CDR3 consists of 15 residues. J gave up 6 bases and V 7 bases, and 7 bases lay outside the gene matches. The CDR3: CASKLTSGSPNEQFF. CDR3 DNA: TGTGCCAGTAAGCTGACTAGCGGGAGTCCCAATGAGCAGTTCTTC.

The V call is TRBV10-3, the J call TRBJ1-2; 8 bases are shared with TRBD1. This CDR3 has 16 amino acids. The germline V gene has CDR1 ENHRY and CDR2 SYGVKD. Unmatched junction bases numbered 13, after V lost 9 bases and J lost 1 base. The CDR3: CAITPGQGAGNYGYTF. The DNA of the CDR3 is TGTGCCATAACCCCCGGGCAGGGGGCTGGTAACTATGGCTACACCTTC.

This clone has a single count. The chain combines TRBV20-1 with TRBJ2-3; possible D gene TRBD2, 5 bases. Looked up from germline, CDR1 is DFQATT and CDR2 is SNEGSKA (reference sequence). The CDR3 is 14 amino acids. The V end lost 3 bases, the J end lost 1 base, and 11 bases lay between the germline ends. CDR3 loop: CSASRRARTDTQYF. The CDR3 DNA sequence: TGCAGTGCTAGTCGGCGGGCCCGCACAGATACGCAGTATTTT.

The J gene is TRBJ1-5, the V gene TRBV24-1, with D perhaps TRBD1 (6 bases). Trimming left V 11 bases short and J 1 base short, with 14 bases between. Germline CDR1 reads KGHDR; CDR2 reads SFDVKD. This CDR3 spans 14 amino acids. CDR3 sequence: CAKSGGASNQPQHF. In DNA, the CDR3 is TGTGCCAAAAGCGGGGGGGCAAGCAATCAGCCCCAGCATTTT.

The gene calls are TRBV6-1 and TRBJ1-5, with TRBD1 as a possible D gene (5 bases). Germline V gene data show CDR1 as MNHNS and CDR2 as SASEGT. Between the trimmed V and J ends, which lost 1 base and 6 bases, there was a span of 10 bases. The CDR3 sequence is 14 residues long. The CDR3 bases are TGTGCCAGCAGTGAAGTGGGGCAAGGTCAGCCCCAGCATTTT. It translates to CASSEVGQGQPQHF.

This CDR3 is CASSLVGKPQHF. DNA for the CDR3: TGTGCCAGCAGCTTAGTTGGCAAGCCCCAGCATTTT. The V gene is TRBV7-2, the J gene TRBJ1-5; D uncertain. Per the germline V gene, CDR1 is SGHTA and CDR2 is FQGNSA. The CDR3 is 12 residues long. The V gene lost 1 base and the J gene lost 8 bases, with 6 bases spanning the gap.

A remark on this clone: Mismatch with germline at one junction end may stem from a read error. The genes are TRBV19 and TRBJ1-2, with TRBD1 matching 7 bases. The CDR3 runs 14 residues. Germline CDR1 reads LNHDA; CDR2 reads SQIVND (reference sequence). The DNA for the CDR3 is TGTGCCAGTAGTCCGGGCGGGACAGCGAGGAGGATAGGCTTC. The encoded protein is CASSPGGTARRIGF.

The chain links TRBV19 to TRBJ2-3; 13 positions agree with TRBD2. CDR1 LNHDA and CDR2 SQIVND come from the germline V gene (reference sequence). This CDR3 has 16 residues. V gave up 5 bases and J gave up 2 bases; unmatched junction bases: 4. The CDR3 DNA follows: TGTGCCAGTAGTCCGGGACTAGCGGGATCCACAGATACGCAGTATTTT. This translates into CASSPGLAGSTDTQYF.

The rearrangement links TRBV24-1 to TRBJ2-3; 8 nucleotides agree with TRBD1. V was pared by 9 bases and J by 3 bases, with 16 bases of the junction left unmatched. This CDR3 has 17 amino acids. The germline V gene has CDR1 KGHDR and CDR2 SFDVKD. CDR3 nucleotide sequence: TGTGCCACCGGGGCCTTGAGGCAGGGGGCGTCGACAGATACGCAGTATTTT. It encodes CATGALRQGASTDTQYF.

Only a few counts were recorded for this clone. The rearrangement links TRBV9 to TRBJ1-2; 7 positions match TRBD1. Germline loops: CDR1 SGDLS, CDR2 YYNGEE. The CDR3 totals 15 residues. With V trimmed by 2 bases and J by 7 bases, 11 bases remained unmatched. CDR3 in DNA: TGTGCCAGCAGCGTGCGGACGACAGGGATGGGTGGCTACACCTTC. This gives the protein CASSVRTTGMGGYTF.

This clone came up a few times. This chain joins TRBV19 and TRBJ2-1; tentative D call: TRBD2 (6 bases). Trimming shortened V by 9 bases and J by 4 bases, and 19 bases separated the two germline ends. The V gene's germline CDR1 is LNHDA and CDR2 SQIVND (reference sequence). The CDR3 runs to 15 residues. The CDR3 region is CASETWDGGYNEQFF. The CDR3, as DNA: TGTGCCAGCGAGACCTGGGACGGAGGGTACAATGAGCAGTTCTTC.

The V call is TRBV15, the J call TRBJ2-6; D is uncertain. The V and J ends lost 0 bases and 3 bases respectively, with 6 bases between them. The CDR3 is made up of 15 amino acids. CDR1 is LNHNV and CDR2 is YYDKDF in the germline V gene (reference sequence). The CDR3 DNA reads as TGTGCCACCAGCAGAGATCCCCTTGGGGCCAACGTCCTGACTTTC. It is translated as CATSRDPLGANVLTF.

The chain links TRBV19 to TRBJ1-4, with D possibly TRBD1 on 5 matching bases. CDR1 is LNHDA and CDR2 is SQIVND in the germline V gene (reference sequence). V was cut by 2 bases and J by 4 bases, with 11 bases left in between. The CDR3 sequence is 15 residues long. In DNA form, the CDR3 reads TGTGCCAGTAGTATAATTCGACAGAGTAATGAAAAACTGTTTTTT. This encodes CASSIIRQSNEKLFF.

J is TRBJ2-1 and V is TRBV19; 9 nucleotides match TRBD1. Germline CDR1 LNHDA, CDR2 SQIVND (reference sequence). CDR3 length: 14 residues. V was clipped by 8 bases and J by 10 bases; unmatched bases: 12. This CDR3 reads CASGGGTGFGEQFF. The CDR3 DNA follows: TGTGCCAGTGGGGGAGGGACAGGGTTCGGAGAGCAGTTCTTC.